These T cell receptor beta chains were read from a single sample in a study of T cells and Merkel cell carcinoma outcomes. Sequenced by immunoSEQ multiplex PCR; TCRdb stores in-frame clones only, minus some. This table holds more than 12,000 clones, 80% to 95% found once. The source material was tumor tissue from Merkel cell carcinoma. Receptors originate from a human donor with Merkel cell carcinoma. CDR3s include the opening cysteine and the closing phenylalanine or tryptophan. The D gene is left open where the match is weak. Expanded clones are given a class, and other clones once, few, many or no size at all.

d_gene,v_gene,abundance,j_gene,CDR3aa,CDR3nt
.,TRBV5-1,.,TRBJ2-3,CASSLVARNTDTQYF,TGCGCCAGCAGCTTGGTGGCCAGGAACACAGATACGCAGTATTTT
.,TRBV9,.,TRBJ2-7,CASSLSSDSYEQYF,TGTGCCAGCAGCCTGAGCAGCGATTCCTACGAGCAGTACTTC
.,TRBV7-2,.,TRBJ2-6,CASSTRRISGANVLTF,TGTGCCAGCAGCACCCGACGGATCTCTGGGGCCAACGTCCTGACTTTC
.,TRBV14,.,TRBJ2-3,CVSSRSHTDTQYF,TGTGTCAGCAGCCGGAGTCACACAGATACGCAGTATTTT
TRBD2,TRBV10-3,once,TRBJ2-3,CAIRGTSGGADTQYF,TGTGCCATCAGGGGGACTAGCGGGGGAGCAGATACGCAGTATTTT
TRBD2,TRBV7-2,.,TRBJ2-1,CASSTRTSGTSYNEQFF,TGTGCCAGCAGCACTAGGACTAGCGGGACCTCCTACAATGAGCAGTTCTTC
TRBD1,TRBV5-1,.,TRBJ2-1,CASSFGTAYNEQFF,TGCGCCAGCAGCTTCGGGACAGCCTACAATGAGCAGTTCTTC
.,TRBV4-1,once,TRBJ1-2,CASSQEQGDGYTF,TGCGCCAGCAGCCAGGAACAGGGTGATGGCTACACCTTC
.,TRBV20-1,.,TRBJ2-2,CSAGNTEELFF,TGCAGTGCCGGGAACACCGAGGAGCTGTTTTTT
.,TRBV5-1,.,TRBJ2-7,CASSKDRYYEQYF,TGCGCCAGCAGCAAGGACAGATACTACGAGCAGTACTTC
.,TRBV29-1,.,TRBJ1-1,CSVEVPSSGHLNTEAFF,TGCAGCGTTGAAGTTCCGAGCTCGGGACACCTGAACACTGAAGCTTTCTTT
.,TRBV4-1,.,TRBJ2-1,CASSQDLRADGEQFF,TGCGCCAGCAGCCAAGATCTTCGGGCCGACGGTGAGCAGTTCTTC
.,TRBV5-1,.,TRBJ2-2,CASSFGGFTGELFF,TGCGCCAGCAGCTTTGGCGGATTCACCGGGGAGCTGTTTTTT
.,TRBV5-6,.,TRBJ2-7,CASSLWGLDEQYF,TGTGCCAGCAGCTTATGGGGTCTGGACGAGCAGTACTTC
.,TRBV5-8,.,TRBJ2-5,CASSLAETQYF,TGTGCCAGCAGCTTGGCAGAGACCCAGTACTTC
TRBD1,TRBV9,.,TRBJ1-6,CASSALPGGDSPLHF,TGTGCCAGCAGCGCCCTCCCAGGGGGAGATTCACCTCTCCACTTT
TRBD1,TRBV10-3,once,TRBJ1-1,CAISRDRGSVEAFF,TGTGCCATCAGCCGGGACAGGGGTAGTGTTGAAGCTTTCTTT
.,TRBV29-1,once,TRBJ1-1,CSVTGGTEAFF,TGCAGCGTCACGGGGGGCACTGAAGCTTTCTTT
TRBD2,TRBV11-2,.,TRBJ2-1,CASSVAGPYNEQFF,TGTGCCAGCAGCGTAGCGGGGCCCTACAATGAGCAGTTCTTC
.,TRBV5-6,.,TRBJ2-2,CATKRRGDPKDTGELFF,TGTGCCACCAAACGAAGGGGGGACCCGAAAGATACCGGGGAGCTGTTTTTT
.,TRBV5-1,.,TRBJ2-2,CASSLVPATTGELFF,TGCGCCAGCAGCTTGGTTCCAGCAACTACCGGGGAGCTGTTTTTT
TRBD2,TRBV5-5,.,TRBJ2-2,CASSFSGLVSGELFF,TGTGCCAGCAGCTTTAGTGGACTAGTATCCGGGGAGCTGTTTTTT
TRBD1,TRBV18,.,TRBJ1-2,CASSPSPGQGYYGYIF,TGTGCCAGCTCACCGTCTCCGGGACAGGGCTACTATGGCTACATCTTC
TRBD2,TRBV11-3,.,TRBJ2-3,CASSLGLAGGTDTQYF,TGTGCCAGCAGCTTAGGCCTAGCGGGGGGCACAGATACGCAGTATTTT
.,TRBV7-2,.,TRBJ2-5,CASSLSGESETQYF,TGTGCCAGCAGCTTATCGGGGGAATCGGAGACCCAGTACTTC
.,TRBV7-3,.,TRBJ1-2,CASSPGRGDYGYTF,TGTGCCAGCAGCCCAGGACGGGGGGACTATGGCTACACCTTC
.,TRBV29-1,.,TRBJ2-1,CSDIQGWNGQFF,TGCAGCGACATACAGGGTTGGAATGGGCAGTTCTTC
.,TRBV10-3,.,TRBJ1-1,CAISVDKNTEAFF,TGTGCCATCAGTGTGGACAAGAACACTGAAGCTTTCTTT
.,TRBV5-1,.,TRBJ2-3,CASSSGTPKDTQYF,TGCGCCAGCAGCTCCGGGACACCTAAAGATACGCAGTATTTT
.,TRBV6-5,.,TRBJ1-2,CASSRNRESGYTF,TGTGCCAGCAGTCGAAACAGGGAATCGGGCTACACCTTC
.,TRBV27,.,TRBJ2-1,CASNFRAMTYNEQFF,TGTGCCAGCAATTTCCGGGCCATGACTTACAATGAGCAGTTCTTC
.,TRBV5-1,.,TRBJ1-3,CASSSPGPLGGNTIYF,TGCGCCAGCAGCTCCCCGGGTCCCTTGGGGGGAAACACCATATATTTT
.,TRBV30,.,TRBJ1-1,CAWTKNTEAFF,TGTGCCTGGACAAAGAACACTGAAGCTTTCTTT
.,TRBV27,.,TRBJ1-1,CASSPLGAEAFF,TGTGCCAGCAGCCCGTTGGGGGCCGAAGCTTTCTTT
.,TRBV14,.,TRBJ1-2,CASSQVGGGVRYGYTF,TGTGCCAGCAGCCAAGTGGGCGGAGGGGTTCGGTATGGCTACACCTTC
TRBD2,TRBV2,.,TRBJ2-3,CASSELGAGDFTDTQYF,TGTGCCAGCAGTGAATTGGGAGCGGGGGACTTCACAGATACGCAGTATTTT
.,TRBV6-4,once,TRBJ2-7,CASSSLRERGEQYF,TGTGCCAGCAGTTCCTTAAGGGAGAGGGGCGAGCAGTACTTC